These 30 T cell receptor beta chains were all obtained from the same sample, sequenced in a study of technical replicates of blood from a few donors. TCRdb keeps only in-frame clones here, not all; method: immunoSEQ multiplex PCR. The table has 75,000 to 95,000 clones, just under 95% seen once. Material for sequencing was T cells isolated from PBMCs. The receptor source for this set is a human donor in good health.

This rearrangement joins TRBV6-4 to TRBJ1-5, with D possibly being TRBD1 (6 bases). From germline, CDR1 is MRHNA and CDR2 SNTAGT. V was clipped by 4 bases and J by 1 base, with 20 bases between them. The CDR3 contains 18 residues. CDR3 region: CASSAGLGGARSNQPQHF. DNA for the CDR3: TGTGCCAGCAGTGCCGGACTGGGGGGGGCAAGGAGCAATCAGCCCCAGCATTTT.

This rearrangement joins TRBV30 to TRBJ2-1, with D possibly being TRBD2 (6 bases). The germline V gene encodes CDR1 GTSNPN and CDR2 SVGIG (reference sequence). The CDR3 is 15 residues long. Trimming removed 2 bases at V and 0 bases at J, with 11 bases between. CDR3 region: CAWSLTRVSYNEQFF. Here the CDR3 DNA reads TGTGCCTGGAGTTTGACTAGGGTCTCCTACAATGAGCAGTTCTTC.

The chain is built from TRBV28 and TRBJ2-1, with D unclear. Trimming left V 6 bases short and J 8 bases short, with 17 bases between. Germline V gene sequence: CDR1 MDHEN, CDR2 SYDVKM. The CDR3 consists of 14 residues. CDR3 in amino acids: CASRIPRVAHEQFF. For the CDR3, the DNA is TGTGCCAGCAGAATACCCCGGGTGGCACATGAGCAGTTCTTC. The complete variable domain, with remaining parts taken from reference TRBV28 and TRBJ2-1, reads DVKVTQSSRYLVKRTGEKVFLECVQDMDHENMFWYRQDPGLGLRLIYFSYDVKMKEKGDIPEGYSVSREKKERFSLILESASTNQTSMYLCASRIPRVAHEQFFGPGTRLTVL.

The rearrangement links TRBV29-1 to TRBJ2-5; perhaps TRBD2 as D (6 bases). The germline V gene encodes CDR1 SQVTM and CDR2 ANQGSEA. V was trimmed by 5 bases and J by 3 bases, leaving 10 bases between them. The CDR3 is 12 amino acids. CDR3 residues: CSVFTGEETQYF. The CDR3 nucleotides read TGCAGCGTTTTTACGGGGGAAGAGACCCAGTACTTC. The full variable domain, rest sourced from reference TRBV29-1 and TRBJ2-5, is SAVISQKPSRDICQRGTSLTIQCQVDSQVTMMFWYRQQPGQSLTLIATANQGSEATYESGFVIDKFPISRPNLTFSTLTVSNMSPEDSSIYLCSVFTGEETQYFGPGTRLLVL.

The V call is TRBV5-4, the J call TRBJ2-5, with TRBD2 matching over 15 bases. CDR1 and CDR2 (germline): SGHNT, YYREEE (reference sequence). The junction had 10 bases not matched to a gene; V was cut back by 0 bases and J by 1 base. CDR3 length: 20 residues. CDR3 in DNA: TGTGCCAGCAGCTTGGCTGTCGGGACTAGCGGGAGGACGCTCCAAGAGACCCAGTACTTC. This gives the protein CASSLAVGTSGRTLQETQYF.

This clone was observed once. V gene TRBV19 combines with J gene TRBJ2-2; D gene uncertain. This CDR3 is 18 amino acids long. Trimming stripped 0 bases from V and 4 bases from J, with 18 bases between. The germline V gene encodes CDR1 LNHDA and CDR2 SQIVND (reference sequence). CDR3 bases: TGTGCCAGTAGTATAGATGGCGAGACTCCCATGGGCACCGGGGAGCTGTTTTTT. Its translation is CASSIDGETPMGTGELFF.

The V gene is TRBV7-9, the J gene TRBJ1-5, with D maybe TRBD1 (5 bases). Germline CDR1 is SEHNR and CDR2 is FQNEAQ (reference sequence). Trimming pared 5 bases from V and 5 bases from J, leaving 10 bases between. This CDR3 is 13 amino acids long. The CDR3 nucleotides are TGTGCCAGCAGCACAGGACCCGATCAGCCCCAGCATTTT. Translation: CASSTGPDQPQHF.

The rearrangement joins TRBV13 to TRBJ2-6; no definite D call. Germline loops: CDR1 PRHDT, CDR2 FYEKMQ (reference sequence). V was trimmed by 6 bases and J by 0 bases, leaving 12 bases between them. The CDR3 loop spans 16 amino acids. CDR3 in DNA: TGTGCCAGCAGATTCGGAGAACCCTCTGGGGCCAACGTCCTGACTTTC. It is translated as CASRFGEPSGANVLTF.

The table lists this clone with a count of one. V and J are TRBV28 and TRBJ2-7; perhaps TRBD1 as D (7 bases). There are 13 residues in the CDR3. Germline values: CDR1 MDHEN, CDR2 SYDVKM. Deletions cut 5 bases from V and 7 bases from J, with 15 bases between. The CDR3 region is CASSPGDRREQYF. The CDR3 region has the DNA TGTGCCAGCAGTCCGGGGGACAGACGGGAGCAGTACTTC. Together with reference TRBV28 and TRBJ2-7, the CDR3 gives the full variable domain: DVKVTQSSRYLVKRTGEKVFLECVQDMDHENMFWYRQDPGLGLRLIYFSYDVKMKEKGDIPEGYSVSREKKERFSLILESASTNQTSMYLCASSPGDRREQYFGPGTRLTVT.

Only one count was recorded for this clone. The rearrangement links TRBV10-3 to TRBJ1-2; 8 nucleotides align to TRBD1. In germline, CDR1 is ENHRY, CDR2 SYGVKD. V shed 6 bases and J 9 bases; nucleotides not matched to a gene: 12. This CDR3 region has 14 residues. CDR3 coding DNA: TGTGCCATCAGGCCACTACAGGGGGTAATGAGCTACACCTTC. This gives the protein CAIRPLQGVMSYTF.

In DNA form, the CDR3 reads TGTGCCAGCAGTGAGACCGGGACATTGGGCTATGGCTACACCTTC. Protein sequence: CASSETGTLGYGYTF. This chain uses TRBV28 with TRBJ1-2; a possible D gene is TRBD1 (6 bases). There are 15 residues in the CDR3. The germline gives CDR1 MDHEN, CDR2 SYDVKM. The V gene lost 5 bases and the J gene lost 4 bases, with 17 bases spanning the gap.

The J gene is TRBJ1-1, the V gene TRBV28, with D maybe TRBD1 (6 bases). V lost 7 bases to trimming and J lost 2 bases, with 14 bases between them. Per the germline V gene, CDR1 is MDHEN and CDR2 is SYDVKM. CDR3 length: 14 residues. The DNA for the CDR3 is TGTGCCAGCAACACACAGGGACCCAACACTGAAGCTTTCTTT. Translation: CASNTQGPNTEAFF.

The chain combines TRBV7-6 with TRBJ2-3, with 9 bases matching TRBD1. The CDR3 totals 15 residues. V shed 1 base, J shed 7 bases, and the junction held 6 bases outside the gene matches. The V gene's germline CDR1 is SGHVS and CDR2 FNYEAQ. For the CDR3, the DNA is TGTGCCAGCAGCTTAGACACAGGGGGCCTCCATACGCAGTATTTT. It codes for CASSLDTGGLHTQYF.

This clone was observed once. The rearrangement uses TRBV2 and TRBJ2-7, with 8 bases fitting TRBD2. The germline gives CDR1 SNHLY, CDR2 FYNNEI. V lost 8 bases and J lost 5; bases outside the gene matches: 5. This CDR3 has 12 amino acids. Here the CDR3 DNA reads TGTGCCAGCCGGGAGGGCATCCACGAGCAGTACTTC. Its translation: CASREGIHEQYF. Using reference TRBV2 and TRBJ2-7 for the parts outside the CDR3, the full variable domain is EPEVTQTPSHQVTQMGQEVILRCVPISNHLYFYWYRQILGQKVEFLVSFYNNEISEKSEIFDDQFSVERPDGSNFTLKIRSTKLEDSAMYFCASREGIHEQYFGPGTRLTVT.

This clone was recorded a few times. Other DNA sequences of this sample code for an identical CDR3. The chain is built from TRBV2 and TRBJ1-1; D is uncertain. This CDR3 is 13 amino acids long. Germline-derived CDR1 and CDR2 are SNHLY and FYNNEI. V was trimmed by 3 bases and J by 4 bases, leaving 9 bases between them. DNA of the CDR3: TGTGCCAGCAGTGATAGGCGGGGCACTGAAGCTTTCTTT. Residues: CASSDRRGTEAFF.

Note on this clone: An end of the junction does not agree with germline; a read error may underlie this. The CDR3 DNA reads TGTGCCAGCAGCTTAACTGGGTTGGCGGGGGGCCTAGACTTC. It is translated as CASSLTGLAGGLDF. V and J are TRBV7-3 and TRBJ2-5, with 8 bases that match TRBD2. The CDR3 consists of 14 residues. Germline assignment: CDR1 SGHTA and CDR2 FQGTGA.

V and J are TRBV5-1 and TRBJ1-1; perhaps TRBD1 as D (5 bases). CDR1 is SGHRS and CDR2 is YFSETQ in the germline V gene. This CDR3 is built from 14 residues. Between the trimmed V and J ends, which lost 0 bases and 2 bases, there was a span of 8 bases. The CDR3 DNA sequence: TGCGCCAGCAGCTTGGATAGGGGAAACACTGAAGCTTTCTTT. Translated: CASSLDRGNTEAFF.

CDR3 loop: CASSLLPGWTEAFF. The DNA for the CDR3 is TGTGCCAGCAGCTTATTACCGGGGTGGACTGAAGCTTTCTTT. The chain combines TRBV7-9 with TRBJ1-1; D unclear. In germline, CDR1 is SEHNR, CDR2 FQNEAQ (reference sequence). This CDR3 comprises 14 residues. Trimming took off 2 bases at V and 5 bases at J, with 12 bases between the two ends.

The chain employs TRBV7-9 and TRBJ2-7; possible D gene TRBD2, 6 bases. Germline V gene lookup returns CDR1 SEHNR and CDR2 FQNEAQ (reference sequence). Trimming removed 4 bases at V and 2 bases at J, with 21 bases between. This CDR3 has 17 residues. This CDR3 is CASSSPRISGNTYEQYF. Here the CDR3 DNA reads TGTGCCAGCAGCTCCCCAAGGATTAGCGGAAATACCTACGAGCAGTACTTC.

The chain carries TRBV29-1 and TRBJ2-5; 7 nucleotides align to TRBD2. Germline V gene sequence: CDR1 SQVTM, CDR2 ANQGSEA. V dropped 4 bases and J dropped 2; count of bases not matched to a gene: 4. This CDR3 region has 13 residues. CDR3 bases: TGCAGCGTTGCTACGGGAGGTCAAGAGACCCAGTACTTC. Translated: CSVATGGQETQYF.

This clone has a single count. The chain couples TRBV15 to TRBJ2-7; D might be TRBD2 (6 bases). Between the trimmed V and J ends, which lost 3 bases and 2 bases, there was a span of 8 bases. This CDR3 spans 13 amino acids. Germline CDR1 is LNHNV and CDR2 is YYDKDF (reference sequence). The CDR3 sequence is CATSRDYPYEQYF. CDR3 coding DNA: TGTGCCACCAGCAGGGACTACCCCTACGAGCAGTACTTC.

V and J are TRBV15 and TRBJ2-5; D is possibly TRBD1 (5 bases). V shed 5 bases and J shed 5 bases, with 18 bases lying between them. Germline CDR1 and CDR2: LNHNV and YYDKDF (reference sequence). The CDR3 totals 15 residues. CDR3 nucleotides: TGTGCCACCAGCCCCTGGCTAGAACCAGGGGAGACCCAGTACTTC. Amino acid sequence: CATSPWLEPGETQYF.

This rearrangement joins TRBV5-4 to TRBJ2-1, with 9 bases that match TRBD2. CDR3 size: 17 residues. CDR1 is SGHNT, CDR2 YYREEE, per germline (reference sequence). The junction had 11 bases not matched to a gene; V was cut back by 4 bases and J by 3 bases. This chain's CDR3 is CASSPKGRGGFYNEQFF. The CDR3 nucleotides are TGTGCCAGCAGCCCAAAGGGGCGGGGGGGGTTCTACAATGAGCAGTTCTTC.

This chain connects TRBV14 to TRBJ2-5; weak D call: TRBD2 (7 bases). This CDR3 has 15 residues. Trimming stripped 1 base from V and 5 bases from J, with 14 bases between. From germline, CDR1 is SGHDN and CDR2 FVKESK. The CDR3 here is CASSQAGGRRETQYF. Written as DNA, the CDR3 is TGTGCCAGCAGCCAAGCCGGGGGGCGACGGGAGACCCAGTACTTC.

V usage is TRBV2 and J usage is TRBJ2-3; 14 bases are a match to TRBD2. The CDR3 is 16 residues long. The V and J ends lost 10 bases and 3 bases, in that order; junction bases with no gene match: 9. The germline gives CDR1 SNHLY, CDR2 FYNNEI. CDR3 loop: CATRLAGGIRTDTQYF. The CDR3 DNA reads as TGTGCCACCAGACTAGCGGGGGGGATTCGAACAGATACGCAGTATTTT. The full variable domain, completed using reference TRBV2 and TRBJ2-3, is EPEVTQTPSHQVTQMGQEVILRCVPISNHLYFYWYRQILGQKVEFLVSFYNNEISEKSEIFDDQFSVERPDGSNFTLKIRSTKLEDSAMYFCATRLAGGIRTDTQYFGPGTRLTVL.

The gene calls are TRBV7-9 and TRBJ2-7, with D possibly TRBD1 on 5 matching bases. The CDR3 is 14 residues long. The germline CDR1 and CDR2 sequences are SEHNR and FQNEAQ (reference sequence). Between the trimmed V and J ends, which lost 6 bases and 1 base, there was a span of 13 bases. The CDR3 DNA sequence: TGTGCCAGCAGGGGTGGAAAGGGGTCCTACGAGCAGTACTTC. This codes for CASRGGKGSYEQYF.

The J gene is TRBJ2-2, the V gene TRBV27; D possibly corresponds to TRBD2 (6 bases). Germline V gene sequence: CDR1 MNHEY, CDR2 SMNVEV (reference sequence). This CDR3 has 15 residues. V shed 7 bases and J shed 0 bases, with 12 bases lying between them. The CDR3 protein is CASMSASANTGELFF. The DNA for the CDR3 is TGTGCCAGCATGTCCGCTAGCGCGAACACCGGGGAGCTGTTTTTT.

The chain carries TRBV4-1 and TRBJ2-5, with D possibly being TRBD1 (8 bases). The CDR3 runs 20 residues. V lost 0 bases, J lost 4 bases, and 27 bases lay in between. Germline CDR1 and CDR2: MGHRA and YSYEKL. In nucleotides, the CDR3 is TGCGCCAGCAGCCAAGATCGGGGGAACAGGGGGACTAAGGGAGGAGAGACCCAGTACTTC. It is translated as CASSQDRGNRGTKGGETQYF.

This sequence joins TRBV5-1 and TRBJ2-1, with a possible D match to TRBD2 (7 bases). This CDR3 contains 14 residues. Germline V gene data show CDR1 as SGHRS and CDR2 as YFSETQ. Trimming took 4 bases from V and 5 from J, leaving 13 bases between them. CDR3 amino acids: CASSGRGEDNEQFF. For the CDR3, the DNA is TGCGCCAGCAGCGGGAGGGGGGAGGACAATGAGCAGTTCTTC.

Here the CDR3 reads CASSLTETQYF. In DNA form, the CDR3 reads TGTGCCAGCAGCTTAACTGAGACCCAGTACTTC. This rearrangement joins TRBV11-2 to TRBJ2-5; no clear D gene. Germline CDR1 SGHAT, CDR2 FQNNGV. The CDR3 consists of 11 residues. V lost 2 bases to trimming and J lost 5 bases, with 3 bases between them.